This T cell receptor beta chain was captured by sequencing in a study of OX40 agonist ivuxolimab in advanced cancers. Study results and caveats: Some patients without response likewise showed low normalized clonal expansion.

Germline V lookup: CDR1 LNHDA, CDR2 SQIVND (reference sequence). Trimming pared 1 base from V and 3 bases from J, leaving 7 bases between. The CDR3 sequence is 13 residues long. Profiling relied on immunoSEQ multiplex PCR, and the TCRdb table lists in-frame clones only, not all of them. The sample consists of tens of thousands of clones, about 90% of them appearing once. Concerning this clone itself: Its matching antigen is unknown.

The chain links TRBV19 to TRBJ2-7; D is perhaps TRBD2 (5 bases). This receptor was obtained from an adult with an advanced solid tumor such as melanoma, head and neck, liver or kidney cancer. The source material was CD4+ or CD8+ T cells sorted from blood, sampled in a trial of the OX40 agonist ivuxolimab. The CDR3: CASSIGSGYEQYF. In DNA form, the CDR3 reads TGTGCCAGTAGTATAGGAAGCGGCTACGAGCAGTACTTC.